Here is one T cell receptor beta chain with its context. Its cognate antigen has yet to be identified. It has no much larger one-base neighbor in the sample; base qualities were not kept. The data belong to a study of blood T cell repertoires in COVID-19 (dated by TCRdb to about 2020). A note on the overall study: Collaborator samples came from the United States, Italy and Spain and covered acute and convalescent phases of COVID-19. The repertoires were released in a freely available public database meant as a resource for research on the immune response to SARS-CoV-2. HLA class I and class II types, where available, came from metadata supplied by the sample provider rather than from assay-based typing. The dataset comprised deeply sampled blood TCRbeta repertoires from subjects exposed to, actively infected with, or recovered from COVID-19. Samples were obtained from the ongoing ImmuneRACE study (first 160 participants) and from about 1,300 subjects provided by 6 global collaborators. A de-identified subject ID, COVID-19 status, age in years and sex were almost always included in the sample metadata. The material from the prospective study consisted of cDNA or gDNA derived from T cells, B-cell-depleted T cells, or PBMCs. Summary of the overall study and its limitations: The amount of clinical and demographic metadata varied by source and participant and was provided uncurated.

TCRbeta CDR3 regions were amplified from genomic DNA using the immunoSEQ Assay, a bias-controlled multiplex PCR. Per the original workflow: The number of nucleated cells in each sample was estimated from the amplification of reference gene primers within the assay. Sequence reads were collapsed and filtered to measure the absolute abundance of every unique TCRbeta CDR3 rearrangement. For each sample, productive Simpson clonality was calculated as the square root of Simpson's diversity index across productive rearrangements. As stored in TCRdb, this immuneACCESS dataset retains in-frame rearrangements with V and J assigned. A fraction of the clones does not appear; measured against another copy, unresolved V genes explain less than half of the discrepancy, and the remainder lacks a known reason. Clonal size and the V and J genes are those of that table, whereas D and trimming came from the DNA. This sample holds about 140,000 clones; around nine tenths were observed only once. About 1.5% of the sample goes to the ten largest clones.

Spanning cysteine to phenylalanine, the CDR3 consists of 16 amino acids. Just the 48-base CDR3 DNA is kept, in frame starting at base 1. V is cut back by 5 bases and J by 1 base, with 11 bases in the junction unmatched. CDR1 and CDR2, looked up from the germline V gene, are KGHSH and LQKENI. Whole blood was collected in K2EDTA tubes by collaborating institutions according to the institutions' own protocols. Collaborator samples were shipped for TCRbeta analysis as frozen whole blood, isolated PBMCs, or DNA extracted from either sample type. The clonotype originates from a woman aged 55-69 years with acute or convalescent COVID-19. The chain couples TRBV18 to TRBJ2-7, with 7 bases aligning to TRBD1. Sequencing input: peripheral blood. The CDR3 sequence is CASSAPSGTDSYEQYF. The nucleotides are TGTGCCAGCTCAGCCCCCTCCGGGACAGATTCCTACGAGCAGTACTTC. Where the CDR3 stops, the reference TRBV18 and TRBJ2-7 genes take over; the full variable domain is NAGVMQNPRHLVRRRGQEARLRCSPMKGHSHVYWYRQLPEEGLKFMVYLQKENIIDESGMPKERFSAEFPKEGPSILRIQQVVRGDSAAYFCASSAPSGTDSYEQYFGPGTRLTVT.